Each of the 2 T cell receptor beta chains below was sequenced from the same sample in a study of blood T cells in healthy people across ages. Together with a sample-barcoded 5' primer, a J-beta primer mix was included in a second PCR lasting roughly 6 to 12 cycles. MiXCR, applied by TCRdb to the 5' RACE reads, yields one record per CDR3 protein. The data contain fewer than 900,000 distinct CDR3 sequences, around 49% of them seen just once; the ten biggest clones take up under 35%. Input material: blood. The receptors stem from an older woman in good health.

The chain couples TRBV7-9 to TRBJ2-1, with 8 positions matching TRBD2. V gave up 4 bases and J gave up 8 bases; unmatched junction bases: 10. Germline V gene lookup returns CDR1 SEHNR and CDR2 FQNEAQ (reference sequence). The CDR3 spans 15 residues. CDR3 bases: TGTGCCAGCAGCTATTTTAGCGGGATAGGTGATGAGCAGTTCTTC. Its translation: CASSYFSGIGDEQFF.

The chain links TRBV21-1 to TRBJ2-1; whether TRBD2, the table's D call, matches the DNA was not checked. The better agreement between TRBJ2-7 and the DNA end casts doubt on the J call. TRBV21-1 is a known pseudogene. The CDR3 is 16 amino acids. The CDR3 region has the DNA TGTGCCAGCAGCAAGGGAGGTAGCCCGTACTACAATGAGCAGTACTTC. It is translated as CASSKGGSPYYNEQYF.